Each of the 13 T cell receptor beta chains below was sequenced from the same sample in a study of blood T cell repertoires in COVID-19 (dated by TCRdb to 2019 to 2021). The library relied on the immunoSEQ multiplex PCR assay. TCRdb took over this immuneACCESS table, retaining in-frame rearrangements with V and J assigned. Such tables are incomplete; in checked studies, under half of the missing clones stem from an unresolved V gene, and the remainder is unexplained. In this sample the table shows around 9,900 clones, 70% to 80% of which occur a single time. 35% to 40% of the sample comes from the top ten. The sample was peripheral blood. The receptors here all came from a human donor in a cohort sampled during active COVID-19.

CDR3 coding DNA: TGTGCCAGCAGTGAAGGGGGGGGAGGTCAGCCCCAGCATTTT. It translates to CASSEGGGGQPQHF. The V and J genes are TRBV6-1 and TRBJ1-5, with D possibly TRBD1 on 5 matching bases. Germline V gives CDR1 MNHNS, CDR2 SASEGT. The V end lost 1 base, the J end lost 6 bases, and 10 bases lay between the germline ends. The CDR3 has 14 residues.

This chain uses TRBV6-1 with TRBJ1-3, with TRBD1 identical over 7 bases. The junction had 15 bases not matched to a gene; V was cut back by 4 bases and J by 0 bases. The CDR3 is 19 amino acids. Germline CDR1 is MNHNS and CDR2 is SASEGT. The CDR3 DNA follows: TGTGCCAGCAGTGGTCCCTTTGGGACAGCAACTTTCTCTGGAAACACCATATATTTT. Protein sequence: CASSGPFGTATFSGNTIYF.

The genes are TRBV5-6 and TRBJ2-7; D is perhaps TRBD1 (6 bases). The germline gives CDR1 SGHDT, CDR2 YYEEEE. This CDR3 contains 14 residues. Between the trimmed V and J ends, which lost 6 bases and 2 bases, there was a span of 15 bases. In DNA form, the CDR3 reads TGTGCCAGCAACAGAGGACAGACTACCTACGAGCAGTACTTC. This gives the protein CASNRGQTTYEQYF. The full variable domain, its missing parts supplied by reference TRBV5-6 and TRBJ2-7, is DAGVTQSPTHLIKTRGQQVTLRCSPKSGHDTVSWYQQALGQGPQFIFQYYEEEERQRGNFPDRFSGHQFPNYSSELNVNALLLGDSALYLCASNRGQTTYEQYFGPGTRLTVT.

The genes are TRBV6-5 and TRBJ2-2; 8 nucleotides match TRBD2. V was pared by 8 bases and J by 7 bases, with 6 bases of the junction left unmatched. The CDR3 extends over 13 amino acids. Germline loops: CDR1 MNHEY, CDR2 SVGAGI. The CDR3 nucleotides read TGTGCCAGCTGCGGGGGGAAATGCGGGGAGCTGTTTTTT. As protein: CASCGGKCGELFF.

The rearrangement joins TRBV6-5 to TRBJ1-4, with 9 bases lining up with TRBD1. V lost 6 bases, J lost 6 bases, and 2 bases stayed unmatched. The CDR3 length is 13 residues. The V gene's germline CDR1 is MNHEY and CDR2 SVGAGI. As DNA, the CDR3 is TGTGCCAGCAGAGGACAGGGGTATGAAAAACTGTTTTTT. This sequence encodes CASRGQGYEKLFF.

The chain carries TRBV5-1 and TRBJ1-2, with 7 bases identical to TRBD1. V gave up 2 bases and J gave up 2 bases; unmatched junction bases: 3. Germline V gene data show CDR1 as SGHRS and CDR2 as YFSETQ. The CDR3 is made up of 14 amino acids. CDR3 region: CASSFDRENYGYTF. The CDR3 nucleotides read TGCGCCAGCAGCTTCGACAGGGAGAACTATGGCTACACCTTC. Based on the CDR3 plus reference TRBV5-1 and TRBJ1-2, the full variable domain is KAGVTQTPRYLIKTRGQQVTLSCSPISGHRSVSWYQQTPGQGLQFLFEYFSETQRNKGNFPGRFSGRQFSNSRSEMNVSTLELGDSALYLCASSFDRENYGYTFGSGTRLTVV.

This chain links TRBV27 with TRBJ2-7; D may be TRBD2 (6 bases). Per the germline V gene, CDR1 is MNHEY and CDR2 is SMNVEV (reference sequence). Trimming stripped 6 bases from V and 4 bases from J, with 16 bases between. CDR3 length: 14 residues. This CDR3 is CASSPYGGVYEQYF. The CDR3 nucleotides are TGTGCCAGCAGCCCCTACGGGGGTGTTTACGAGCAGTACTTC.

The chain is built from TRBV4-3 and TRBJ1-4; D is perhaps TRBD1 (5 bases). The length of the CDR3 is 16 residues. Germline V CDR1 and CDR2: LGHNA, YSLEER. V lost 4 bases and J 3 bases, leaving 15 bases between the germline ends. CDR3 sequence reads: CASSRSGGTANEKLFF. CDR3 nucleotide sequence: TGCGCCAGCAGCCGGTCTGGGGGGACCGCTAATGAAAAACTGTTTTTT.

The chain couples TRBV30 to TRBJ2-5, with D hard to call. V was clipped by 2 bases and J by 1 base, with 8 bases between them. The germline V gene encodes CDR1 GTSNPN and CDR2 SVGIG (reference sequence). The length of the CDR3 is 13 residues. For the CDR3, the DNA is TGTGCCTGGAGTTGGGCAGGCCAAGAGACCCAGTACTTC. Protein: CAWSWAGQETQYF.

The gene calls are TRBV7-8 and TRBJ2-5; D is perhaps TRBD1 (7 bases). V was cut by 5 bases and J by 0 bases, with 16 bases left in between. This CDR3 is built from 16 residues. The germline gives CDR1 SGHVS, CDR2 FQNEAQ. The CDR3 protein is CASSEGGGANQETQYF. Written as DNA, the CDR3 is TGTGCCAGCAGCGAAGGGGGCGGGGCGAACCAAGAGACCCAGTACTTC.

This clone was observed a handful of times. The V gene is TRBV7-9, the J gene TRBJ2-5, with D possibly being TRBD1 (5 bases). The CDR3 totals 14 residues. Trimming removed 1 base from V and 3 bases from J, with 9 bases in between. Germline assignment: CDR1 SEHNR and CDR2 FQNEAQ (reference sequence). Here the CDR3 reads CASSLVGREETQYF. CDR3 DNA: TGTGCCAGCAGCTTAGTAGGCAGGGAAGAGACCCAGTACTTC.

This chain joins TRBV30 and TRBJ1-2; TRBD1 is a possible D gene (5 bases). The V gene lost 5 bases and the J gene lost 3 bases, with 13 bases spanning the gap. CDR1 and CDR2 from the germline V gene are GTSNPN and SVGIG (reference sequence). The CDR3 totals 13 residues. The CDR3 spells CAWAPATDYGYTF. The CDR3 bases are TGTGCCTGGGCTCCCGCGACAGACTATGGCTACACCTTC.

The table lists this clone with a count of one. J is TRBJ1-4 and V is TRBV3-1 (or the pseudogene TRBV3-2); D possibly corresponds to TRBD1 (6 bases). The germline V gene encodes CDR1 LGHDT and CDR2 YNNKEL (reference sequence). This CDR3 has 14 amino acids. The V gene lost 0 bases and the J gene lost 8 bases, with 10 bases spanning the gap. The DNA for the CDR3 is TGTGCCAGCAGCCAAGAGGGGGCTGGGGAAAAACTGTTTTTT. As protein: CASSQEGAGEKLFF.